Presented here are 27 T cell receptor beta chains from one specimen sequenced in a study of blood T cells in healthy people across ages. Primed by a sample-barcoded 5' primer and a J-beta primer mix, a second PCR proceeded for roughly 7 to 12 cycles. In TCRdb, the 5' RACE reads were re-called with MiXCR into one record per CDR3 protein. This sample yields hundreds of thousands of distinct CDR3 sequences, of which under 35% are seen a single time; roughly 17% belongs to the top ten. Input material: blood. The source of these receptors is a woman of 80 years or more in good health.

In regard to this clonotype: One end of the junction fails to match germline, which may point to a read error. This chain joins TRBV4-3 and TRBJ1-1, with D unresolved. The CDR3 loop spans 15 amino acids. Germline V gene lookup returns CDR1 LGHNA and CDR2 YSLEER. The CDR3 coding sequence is TGCGCCAGCGGCCAAGATACCAGGTTAAACACTGAAGCTTTCTTT. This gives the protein CASGQDTRLNTEAFF.

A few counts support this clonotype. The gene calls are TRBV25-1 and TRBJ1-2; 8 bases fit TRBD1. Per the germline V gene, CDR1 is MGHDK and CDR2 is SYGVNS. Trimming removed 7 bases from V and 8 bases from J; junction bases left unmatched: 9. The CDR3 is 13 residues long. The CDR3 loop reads CASKRTGRRGYTF. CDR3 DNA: TGTGCCAGCAAAAGGACAGGGCGGCGAGGCTACACCTTC.

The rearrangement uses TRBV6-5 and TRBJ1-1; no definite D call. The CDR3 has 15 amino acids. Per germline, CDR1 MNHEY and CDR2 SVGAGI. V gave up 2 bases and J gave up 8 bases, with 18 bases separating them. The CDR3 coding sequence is TGTGCCAGCAGTTACCAACCCCGGGGAGGTCTCGAAGCTTTCTTT. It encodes CASSYQPRGGLEAFF.

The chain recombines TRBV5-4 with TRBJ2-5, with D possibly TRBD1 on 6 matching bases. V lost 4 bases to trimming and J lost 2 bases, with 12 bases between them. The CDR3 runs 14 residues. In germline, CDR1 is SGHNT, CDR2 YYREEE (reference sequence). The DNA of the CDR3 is TGTGCCAGCAGCGTCACAGGGCCTCAAGAGACCCAGTACTTC. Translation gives CASSVTGPQETQYF.

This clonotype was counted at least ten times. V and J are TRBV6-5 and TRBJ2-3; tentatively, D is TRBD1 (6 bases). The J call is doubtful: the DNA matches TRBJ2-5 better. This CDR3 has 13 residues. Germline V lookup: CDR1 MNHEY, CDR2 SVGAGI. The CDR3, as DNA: TGTGCCAGCAGTTACTCAGGGGGTGGGACCCAGTACTTC. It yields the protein CASSYSGGGTQYF.

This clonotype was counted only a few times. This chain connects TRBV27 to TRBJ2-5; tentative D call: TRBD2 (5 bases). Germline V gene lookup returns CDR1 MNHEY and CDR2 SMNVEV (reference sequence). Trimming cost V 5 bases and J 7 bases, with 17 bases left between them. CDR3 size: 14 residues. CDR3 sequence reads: CASSPSGLQVTQYF. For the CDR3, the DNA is TGTGCCAGCAGTCCCAGCGGCCTCCAGGTGACCCAGTACTTC.

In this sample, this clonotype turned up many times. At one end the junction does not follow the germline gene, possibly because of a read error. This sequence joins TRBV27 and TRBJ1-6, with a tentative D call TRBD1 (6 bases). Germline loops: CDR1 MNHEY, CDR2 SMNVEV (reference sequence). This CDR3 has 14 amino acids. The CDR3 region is CASSVSRGNSPLHF. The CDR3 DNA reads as TGTGCCAGCAGTGTATCCAGGGGTAATTCACCCCTCCACTTT.

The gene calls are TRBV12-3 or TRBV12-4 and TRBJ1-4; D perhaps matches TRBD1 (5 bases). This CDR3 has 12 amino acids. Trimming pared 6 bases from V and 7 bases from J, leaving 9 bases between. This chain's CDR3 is CASRGAGEKLFF. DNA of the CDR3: TGTGCCAGCAGAGGGGCCGGTGAAAAACTGTTTTTT.

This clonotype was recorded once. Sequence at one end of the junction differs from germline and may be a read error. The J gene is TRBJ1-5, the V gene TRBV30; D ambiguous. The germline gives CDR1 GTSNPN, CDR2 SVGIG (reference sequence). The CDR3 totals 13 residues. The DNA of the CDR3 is TGTGCCTGGGGATCCGAGTACAATCGGCCCCAGCATTTT. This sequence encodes CAWGSEYNRPQHF.

The CDR3 DNA is TGTGCCAGCAGTGAAAGGTCCGCCACAGATACGCAGTATTTT. Protein sequence: CASSERSATDTQYF. J is TRBJ2-3 and V is TRBV6-1; D unclear. V was cut by 2 bases and J by 2 bases, with 8 bases left in between. The CDR3 loop spans 14 amino acids. Looked up from germline, CDR1 is MNHNS and CDR2 is SASEGT.

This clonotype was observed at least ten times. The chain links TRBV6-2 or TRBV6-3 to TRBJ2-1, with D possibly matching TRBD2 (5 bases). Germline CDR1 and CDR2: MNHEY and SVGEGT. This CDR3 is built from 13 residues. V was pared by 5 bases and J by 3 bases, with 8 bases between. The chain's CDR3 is CASSRTDYNEQFF. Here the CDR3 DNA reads TGTGCCAGCAGTCGGACTGACTACAATGAGCAGTTCTTC.

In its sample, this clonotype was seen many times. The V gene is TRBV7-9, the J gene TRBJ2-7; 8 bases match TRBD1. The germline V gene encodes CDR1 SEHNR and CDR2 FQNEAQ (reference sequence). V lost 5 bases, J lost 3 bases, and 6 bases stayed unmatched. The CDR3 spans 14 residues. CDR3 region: CASSTQGAIYEQYF. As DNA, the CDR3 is TGTGCCAGCAGCACGCAGGGGGCCATCTACGAGCAGTACTTC.

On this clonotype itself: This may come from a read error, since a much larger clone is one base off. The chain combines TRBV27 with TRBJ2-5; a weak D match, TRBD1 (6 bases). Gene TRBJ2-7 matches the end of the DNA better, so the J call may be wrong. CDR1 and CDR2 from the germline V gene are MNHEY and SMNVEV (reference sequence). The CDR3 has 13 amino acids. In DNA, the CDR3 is TGTGCCAGCAGCGATAAGACAGGAAGCGAGCAGTACTTC. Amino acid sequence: CASSDKTGSEQYF.

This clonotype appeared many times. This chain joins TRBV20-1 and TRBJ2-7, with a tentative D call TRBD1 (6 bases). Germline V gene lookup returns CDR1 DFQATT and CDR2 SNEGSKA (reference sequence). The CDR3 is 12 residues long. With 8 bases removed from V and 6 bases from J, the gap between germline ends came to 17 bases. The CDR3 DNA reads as TGCAGTACCTCTAAACAGGGTCGCGAGCAGTACTTC. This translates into CSTSKQGREQYF.

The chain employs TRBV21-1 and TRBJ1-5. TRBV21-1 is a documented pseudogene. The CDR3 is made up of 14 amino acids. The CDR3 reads CPKQRSVDNQPQHF. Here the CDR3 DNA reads TGTCCAAAACAGAGATCCGTGGACAATCAGCCCCAGCATTTT.

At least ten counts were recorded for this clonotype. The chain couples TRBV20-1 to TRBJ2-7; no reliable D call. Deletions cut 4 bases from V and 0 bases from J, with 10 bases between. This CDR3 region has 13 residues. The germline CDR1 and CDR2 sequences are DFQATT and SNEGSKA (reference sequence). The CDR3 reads CSAIAVSSYEQYF. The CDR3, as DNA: TGCAGTGCTATTGCGGTGAGCTCCTACGAGCAGTACTTC.

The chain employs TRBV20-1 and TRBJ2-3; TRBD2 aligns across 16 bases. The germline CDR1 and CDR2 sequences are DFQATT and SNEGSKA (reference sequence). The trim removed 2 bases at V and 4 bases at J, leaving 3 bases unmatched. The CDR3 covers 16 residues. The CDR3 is CSARKGLAGGADTQYF. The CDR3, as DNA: TGCAGTGCTAGAAAGGGACTAGCGGGGGGGGCAGATACGCAGTATTTT.

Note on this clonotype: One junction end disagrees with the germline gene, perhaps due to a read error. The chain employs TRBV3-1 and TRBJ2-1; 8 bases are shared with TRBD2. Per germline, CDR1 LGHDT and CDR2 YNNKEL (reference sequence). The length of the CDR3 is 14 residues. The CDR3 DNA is TGTGCCGGCAGCTATAGCGGGGCCTACAATGAGCAGTTCTTC. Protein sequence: CAGSYSGAYNEQFF.

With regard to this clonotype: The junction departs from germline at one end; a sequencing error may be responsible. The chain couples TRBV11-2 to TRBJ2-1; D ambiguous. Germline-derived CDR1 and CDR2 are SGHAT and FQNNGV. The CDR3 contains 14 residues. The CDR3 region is CASRTWSFYNGQFF. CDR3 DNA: TGTGCCAGCAGGACCTGGAGCTTCTACAATGGGCAGTTCTTC. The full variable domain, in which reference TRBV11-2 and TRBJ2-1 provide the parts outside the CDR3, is EAGVAQSPRYKIIEKRQSVAFWCNPISGHATLYWYQQILGQGPKLLIQFQNNGVVDDSQLPKDRFSAERLKGVDSTLKIQPAKLEDSAVYLCASRTWSFYNGQFFGPGTRLTVL.

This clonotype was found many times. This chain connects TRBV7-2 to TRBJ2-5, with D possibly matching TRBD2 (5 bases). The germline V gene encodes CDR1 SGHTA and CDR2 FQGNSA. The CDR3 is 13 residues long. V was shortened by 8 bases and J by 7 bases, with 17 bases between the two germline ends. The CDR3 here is CASAPDGVRTQYF. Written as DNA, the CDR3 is TGTGCCAGCGCCCCGGACGGGGTCAGGACCCAGTACTTC. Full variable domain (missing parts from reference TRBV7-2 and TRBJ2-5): GAGVSQSPSNKVTEKGKDVELRCDPISGHTALYWYRQSLGQGLEFLIYFQGNSAPDKSGLPSDRFSAERTGGSVSTLTIQRTQQEDSAVYLCASAPDGVRTQYFGPGTRLLVL.

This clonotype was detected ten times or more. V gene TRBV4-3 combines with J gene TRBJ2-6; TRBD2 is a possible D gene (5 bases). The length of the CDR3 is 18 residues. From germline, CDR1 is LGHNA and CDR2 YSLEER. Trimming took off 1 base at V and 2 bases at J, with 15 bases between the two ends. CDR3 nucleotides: TGCGCCAGCAGCCAAGGTAATAGCGCCCTCACTGGGGCCAACGTCCTGACTTTC. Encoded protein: CASSQGNSALTGANVLTF.

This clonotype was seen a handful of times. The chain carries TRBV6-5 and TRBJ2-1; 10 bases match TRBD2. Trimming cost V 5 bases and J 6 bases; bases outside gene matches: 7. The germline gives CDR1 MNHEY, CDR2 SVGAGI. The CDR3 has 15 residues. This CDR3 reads CASSRSSGGVNEQFF. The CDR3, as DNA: TGTGCCAGCAGTCGCTCTAGCGGGGGTGTCAATGAGCAGTTCTTC.

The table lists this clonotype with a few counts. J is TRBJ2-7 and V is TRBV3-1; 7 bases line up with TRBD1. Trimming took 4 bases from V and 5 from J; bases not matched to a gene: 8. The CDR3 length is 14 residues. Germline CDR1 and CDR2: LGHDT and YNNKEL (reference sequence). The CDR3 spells CASSLRGQGNEQYF. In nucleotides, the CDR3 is TGTGCCAGCAGCCTTAGGGGGCAGGGTAACGAGCAGTACTTC.

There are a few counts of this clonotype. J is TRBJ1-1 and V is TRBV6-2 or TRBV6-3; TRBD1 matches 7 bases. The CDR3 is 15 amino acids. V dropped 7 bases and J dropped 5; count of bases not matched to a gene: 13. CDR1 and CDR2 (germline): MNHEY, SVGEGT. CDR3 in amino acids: CASNQPRQGGTEAFF. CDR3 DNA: TGTGCCAGCAACCAACCCCGACAGGGAGGGACTGAAGCTTTCTTT.

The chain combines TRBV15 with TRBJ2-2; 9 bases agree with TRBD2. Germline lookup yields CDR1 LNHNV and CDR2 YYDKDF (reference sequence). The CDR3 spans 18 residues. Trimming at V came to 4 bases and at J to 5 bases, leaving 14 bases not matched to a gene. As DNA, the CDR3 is TGTGCCACCAGCACCTACCGCCTTGCGGGGGGGGGTACCGGGGAGCTGTTTTTT. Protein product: CATSTYRLAGGGTGELFF.

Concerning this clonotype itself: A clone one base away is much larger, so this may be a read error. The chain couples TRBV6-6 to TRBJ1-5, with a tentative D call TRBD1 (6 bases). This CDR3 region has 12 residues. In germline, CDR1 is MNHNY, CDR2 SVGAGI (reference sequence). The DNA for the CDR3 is TGTGCCAGCGGTTACCTACAGGGTGCCCAGCATTTT. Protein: CASGYLQGAQHF.

CDR3 sequence: CASSPGAGRATDTQYF. Here the CDR3 DNA reads TGTGCCAGTAGTCCCGGGGCGGGGAGAGCGACAGATACGCAGTATTTT. The chain is built from TRBV19 and TRBJ2-3; possible D gene TRBD2, 6 bases. Trimming cost V 5 bases and J 3 bases, with 18 bases left between them. Germline CDR1 and CDR2: LNHDA and SQIVND (reference sequence). The CDR3 length is 16 residues.